The next 9 T cell receptor beta chains were all read from a single sample in a study of blood T cell repertoires in COVID-19. Sequencing was performed with immunoSEQ multiplex PCR; in TCRdb, only in-frame clones are kept and a portion is missing. The data hold some 46,000 clones, with 70% to 90% observed a single time. Sequencing was carried out using peripheral blood. Source of these receptors: a woman aged 80 or older with COVID-19, enrolled during active disease.

Regarding this clone: Other DNA sequences in the same sample also yield this CDR3. The gene calls are TRBV27 and TRBJ2-7; D remains unclear. CDR3 length equals 14 residues. Between the trimmed V and J ends, which lost 0 bases and 0 bases, there was a span of 6 bases. CDR1 and CDR2 (germline): MNHEY, SMNVEV (reference sequence). CDR3 sequence (DNA): TGTGCCAGCAGTTTATCTTACAGCTCCTACGAGCAGTACTTC. This translates into CASSLSYSSYEQYF.

The chain carries TRBV6-7 and TRBJ2-7; no definite D call. TRBV6-7 is flagged as an ORF with uncertain function. This CDR3 contains 10 residues. V was shortened by 9 bases and J by 7 bases, with 10 bases between the two germline ends. The CDR3 nucleotides are TGTGCCAGACGTGGCTGTGAGCAGTACTTC. Its protein product is CARRGCEQYF.

The chain combines TRBV7-9 with TRBJ1-2; D is possibly TRBD1 (6 bases). The CDR3 is 13 amino acids. Per the germline V gene, CDR1 is SEHNR and CDR2 is FQNEAQ (reference sequence). V lost 7 bases and J 4 bases, leaving 13 bases between the germline ends. CDR3: CASIRQDVYGYTF. CDR3 DNA sequence: TGTGCCAGCATTCGACAGGACGTCTATGGCTACACCTTC.

The J gene is TRBJ2-3, the V gene TRBV5-6, with 14 positions matching TRBD2. V shed 0 bases, J shed 8 bases, and the junction held 5 bases outside the gene matches. Germline loops: CDR1 SGHDT, CDR2 YYEEEE. The CDR3 runs to 16 residues. CDR3 in DNA: TGTGCCAGCAGCTTGGGACTAGCGGGGGGGCACAGTACGCAGTATTTT. It translates to CASSLGLAGGHSTQYF.

This clone was recorded only once. The chain has TRBV5-1 and TRBJ2-5; possibly TRBD1 for D (6 bases). Germline V CDR1 and CDR2: SGHRS, YFSETQ. V lost 1 base and J lost 1, with 11 bases in between. CDR3 size: 15 residues. This CDR3 reads CASSLQPGVQETQYF. CDR3 nucleotide sequence: TGCGCCAGCAGCTTGCAGCCAGGGGTCCAAGAGACCCAGTACTTC.

The gene calls are TRBV6-5 and TRBJ2-7, with D possibly being TRBD1 (5 bases). Trimming stripped 2 bases from V and 3 bases from J, with 11 bases between. Germline V gene lookup returns CDR1 MNHEY and CDR2 SVGAGI. The CDR3 is 14 residues long. The CDR3 DNA reads TGTGCCAGCAGTTACACCGACAGAGGCTACGAGCAGTACTTC. This codes for CASSYTDRGYEQYF.

This chain links TRBV6-2 or TRBV6-3 with TRBJ2-7; 7 nucleotides match TRBD2. The germline CDR1 and CDR2 sequences are MNHEY and SVGEGT. J lost 5 bases, V lost 0 bases, and 4 bases had no gene match. This CDR3 comprises 14 residues. CDR3 bases: TGTGCCAGCAGTTACTCTAAGCTAGCGGACGAGCAGTACTTC. It is translated as CASSYSKLADEQYF.

V and J are TRBV18 and TRBJ2-7, with 11 positions matching TRBD1. J lost 9 bases, V lost 6 bases, and 7 bases had no gene match. The CDR3 covers 13 residues. Germline CDR1 and CDR2: KGHSH and LQKENI. The CDR3 loop reads CASSEDRGRGQYF. CDR3 sequence (DNA): TGTGCCAGCTCGGAGGACAGGGGGCGCGGGCAGTACTTC.

V and J are TRBV7-9 and TRBJ2-5; D may be TRBD1 (5 bases). The CDR3 extends over 18 amino acids. Trimming pared 1 base from V and 1 base from J, leaving 19 bases between. Germline V gene sequence: CDR1 SEHNR, CDR2 FQNEAQ (reference sequence). This CDR3 is CASSLVSWGDGSQETQYF. The CDR3 DNA follows: TGTGCCAGCAGCTTAGTCTCCTGGGGCGACGGCAGCCAAGAGACCCAGTACTTC.